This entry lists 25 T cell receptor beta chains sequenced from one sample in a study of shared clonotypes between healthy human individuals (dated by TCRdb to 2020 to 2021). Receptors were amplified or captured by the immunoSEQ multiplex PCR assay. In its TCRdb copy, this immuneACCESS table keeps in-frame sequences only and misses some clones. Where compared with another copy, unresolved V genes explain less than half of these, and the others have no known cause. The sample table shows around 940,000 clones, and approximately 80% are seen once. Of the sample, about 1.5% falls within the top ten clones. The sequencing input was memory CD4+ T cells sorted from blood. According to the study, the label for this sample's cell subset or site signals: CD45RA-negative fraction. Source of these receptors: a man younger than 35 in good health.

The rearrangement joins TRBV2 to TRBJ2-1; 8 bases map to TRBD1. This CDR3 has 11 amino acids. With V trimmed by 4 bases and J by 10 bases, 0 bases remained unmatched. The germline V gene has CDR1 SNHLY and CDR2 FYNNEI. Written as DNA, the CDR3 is TGTGCCAGCAGTGGACAGGGGGAGCAGTTCTTC. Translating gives CASSGQGEQFF.

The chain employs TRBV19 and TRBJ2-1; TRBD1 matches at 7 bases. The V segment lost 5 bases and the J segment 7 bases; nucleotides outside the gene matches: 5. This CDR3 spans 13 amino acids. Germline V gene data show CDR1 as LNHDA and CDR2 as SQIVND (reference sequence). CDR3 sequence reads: CASSEGDRNEQFF. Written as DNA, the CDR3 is TGTGCCAGTAGTGAGGGGGACAGAAATGAGCAGTTCTTC.

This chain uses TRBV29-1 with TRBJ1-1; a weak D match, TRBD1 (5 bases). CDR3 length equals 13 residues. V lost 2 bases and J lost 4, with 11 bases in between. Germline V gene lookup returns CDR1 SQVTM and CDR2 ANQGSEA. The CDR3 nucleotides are TGCAGCGTTGAACGTGGCGGGGGCACTGAAGCTTTCTTT. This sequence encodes CSVERGGGTEAFF.

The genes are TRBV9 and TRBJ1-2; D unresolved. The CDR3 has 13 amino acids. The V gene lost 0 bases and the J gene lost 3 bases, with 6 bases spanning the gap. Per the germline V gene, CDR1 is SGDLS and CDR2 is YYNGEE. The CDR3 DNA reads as TGTGCCAGCAGCGTAGAAGGGTACTATGGCTACACCTTC. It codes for CASSVEGYYGYTF.

The DNA for the CDR3 is TGTGCCATCAGTGGGTTACAGGGGGCTGGTGGCTACACCTTC. Its translation is CAISGLQGAGGYTF. The chain carries TRBV10-3 and TRBJ1-2, with 9 bases matching TRBD1. Looked up from germline, CDR1 is ENHRY and CDR2 is SYGVKD. The ends lost 4 bases at V and 7 bases at J; junction bases unmatched: 7. The CDR3 is 14 amino acids.

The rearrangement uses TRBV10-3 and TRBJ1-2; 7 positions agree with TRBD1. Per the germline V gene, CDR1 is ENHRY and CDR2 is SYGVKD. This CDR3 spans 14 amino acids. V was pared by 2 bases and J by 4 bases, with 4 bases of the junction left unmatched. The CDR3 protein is CAISEGQDPYGYTF. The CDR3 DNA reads TGTGCCATCAGTGAGGGACAGGACCCCTATGGCTACACCTTC.

The CDR3 bases are TGTGCCACCAGCAGAGGAACAGGGGCCGAAGGCTACACCTTC. Translated: CATSRGTGAEGYTF. The V and J genes are TRBV15 and TRBJ1-2, with 7 bases lining up with TRBD1. This CDR3 spans 14 amino acids. V shed 1 base and J 8 bases; nucleotides not matched to a gene: 7. Germline V gene sequence: CDR1 LNHNV, CDR2 YYDKDF (reference sequence).

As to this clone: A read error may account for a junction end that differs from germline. The CDR3 DNA reads TGTGCTAGCAGCCCCCAGGGGGGGCTTCAAGAGACCCAGTACTTC. The encoded protein is CASSPQGGLQETQYF. The chain is built from TRBV7-7 and TRBJ2-5; D could derive from TRBD1 or TRBD2 (7 bases each). Germline CDR1 and CDR2: SSHAT and FNYEAQ (reference sequence). The length of the CDR3 is 15 residues.

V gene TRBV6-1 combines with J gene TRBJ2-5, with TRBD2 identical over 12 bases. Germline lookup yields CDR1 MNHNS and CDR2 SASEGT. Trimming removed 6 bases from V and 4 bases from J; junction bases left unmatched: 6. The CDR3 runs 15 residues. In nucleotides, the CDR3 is TGTGCCAGCAGACCGACTAGCGGGAGTTTAGAGACCCAGTACTTC. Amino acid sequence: CASRPTSGSLETQYF.

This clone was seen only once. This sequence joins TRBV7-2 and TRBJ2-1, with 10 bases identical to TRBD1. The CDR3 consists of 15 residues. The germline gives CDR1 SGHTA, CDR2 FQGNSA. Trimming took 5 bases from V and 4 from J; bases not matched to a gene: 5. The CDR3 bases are TGTGCCAGCAGCCCGGGACAGGGGTGGTACAATGAGCAGTTCTTC. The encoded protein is CASSPGQGWYNEQFF.

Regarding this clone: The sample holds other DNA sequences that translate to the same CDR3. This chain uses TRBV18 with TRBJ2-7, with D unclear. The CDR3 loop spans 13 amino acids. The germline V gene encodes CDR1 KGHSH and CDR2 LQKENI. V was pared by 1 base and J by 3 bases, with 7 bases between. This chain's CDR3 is CASSPQTGYEQYF. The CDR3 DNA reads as TGTGCCAGCTCACCACAGACCGGCTACGAGCAGTACTTC. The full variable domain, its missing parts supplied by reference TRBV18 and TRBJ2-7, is NAGVMQNPRHLVRRRGQEARLRCSPMKGHSHVYWYRQLPEEGLKFMVYLQKENIIDESGMPKERFSAEFPKEGPSILRIQQVVRGDSAAYFCASSPQTGYEQYFGPGTRLTVT.

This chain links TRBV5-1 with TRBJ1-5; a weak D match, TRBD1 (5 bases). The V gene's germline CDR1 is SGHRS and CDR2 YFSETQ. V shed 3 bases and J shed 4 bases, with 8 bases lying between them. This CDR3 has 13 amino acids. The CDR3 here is CASSSDINQPQHF. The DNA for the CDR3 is TGCGCCAGCAGCTCGGACATAAATCAGCCCCAGCATTTT.

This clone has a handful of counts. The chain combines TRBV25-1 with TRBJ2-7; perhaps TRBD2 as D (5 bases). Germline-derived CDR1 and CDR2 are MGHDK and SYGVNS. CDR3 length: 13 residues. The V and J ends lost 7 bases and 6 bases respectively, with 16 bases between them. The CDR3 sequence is CASTRGPGLEQYF. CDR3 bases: TGTGCCAGCACCCGCGGGCCTGGACTCGAGCAGTACTTC.

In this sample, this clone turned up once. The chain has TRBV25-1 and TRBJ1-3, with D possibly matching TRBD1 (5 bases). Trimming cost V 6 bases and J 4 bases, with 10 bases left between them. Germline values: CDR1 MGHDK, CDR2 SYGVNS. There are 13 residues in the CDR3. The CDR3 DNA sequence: TGTGCCAGCAGGTCGGGGCTCGGAAACACCATATATTTT. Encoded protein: CASRSGLGNTIYF. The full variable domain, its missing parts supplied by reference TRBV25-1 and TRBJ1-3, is EADIYQTPRYLVIGTGKKITLECSQTMGHDKMYWYQQDPGMELHLIHYSYGVNSTEKGDLSSESTVSRIRTEHFPLTLESARPSHTSQYLCASRSGLGNTIYFGEGSWLTVV.

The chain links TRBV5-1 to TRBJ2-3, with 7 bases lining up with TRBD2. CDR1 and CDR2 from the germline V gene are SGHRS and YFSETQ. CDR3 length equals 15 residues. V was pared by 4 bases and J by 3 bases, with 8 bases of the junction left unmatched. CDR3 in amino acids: CASSPGGLNTDTQYF. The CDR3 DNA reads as TGCGCCAGCAGCCCGGGGGGACTAAATACAGATACGCAGTATTTT. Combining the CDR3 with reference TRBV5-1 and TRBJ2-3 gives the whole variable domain KAGVTQTPRYLIKTRGQQVTLSCSPISGHRSVSWYQQTPGQGLQFLFEYFSETQRNKGNFPGRFSGRQFSNSRSEMNVSTLELGDSALYLCASSPGGLNTDTQYFGPGTRLTVL.

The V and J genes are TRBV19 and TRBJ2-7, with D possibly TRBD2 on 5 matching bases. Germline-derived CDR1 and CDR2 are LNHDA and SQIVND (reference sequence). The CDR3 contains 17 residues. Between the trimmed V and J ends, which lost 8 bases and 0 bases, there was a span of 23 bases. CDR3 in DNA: TGTGCCAGTCATCCGGGCCAGCGGTACACAAGCTCCTACGAGCAGTACTTC. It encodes CASHPGQRYTSSYEQYF.

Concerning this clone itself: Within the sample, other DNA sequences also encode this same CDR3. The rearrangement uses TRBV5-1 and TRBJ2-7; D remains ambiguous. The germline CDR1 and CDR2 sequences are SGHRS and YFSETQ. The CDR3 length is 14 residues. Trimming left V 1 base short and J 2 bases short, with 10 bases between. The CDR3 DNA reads TGCGCCAGCAGCTTGAGCGCCAGCACCTACGAGCAGTACTTC. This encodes CASSLSASTYEQYF. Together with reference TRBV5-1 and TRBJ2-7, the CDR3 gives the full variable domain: KAGVTQTPRYLIKTRGQQVTLSCSPISGHRSVSWYQQTPGQGLQFLFEYFSETQRNKGNFPGRFSGRQFSNSRSEMNVSTLELGDSALYLCASSLSASTYEQYFGPGTRLTVT.

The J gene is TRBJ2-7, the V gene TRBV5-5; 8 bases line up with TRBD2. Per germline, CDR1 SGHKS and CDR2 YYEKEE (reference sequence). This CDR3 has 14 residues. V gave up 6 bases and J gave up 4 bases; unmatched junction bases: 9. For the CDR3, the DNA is TGTGCCAGCACCATGGCGGGGGGAAGGTACGAGCAGTACTTC. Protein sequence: CASTMAGGRYEQYF.

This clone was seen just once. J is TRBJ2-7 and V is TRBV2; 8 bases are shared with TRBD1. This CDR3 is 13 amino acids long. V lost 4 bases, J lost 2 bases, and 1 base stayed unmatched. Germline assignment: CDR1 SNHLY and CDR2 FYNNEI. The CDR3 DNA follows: TGTGCCAGCAGTGGACAGGGGACCTACGAGCAGTACTTC. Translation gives CASSGQGTYEQYF.

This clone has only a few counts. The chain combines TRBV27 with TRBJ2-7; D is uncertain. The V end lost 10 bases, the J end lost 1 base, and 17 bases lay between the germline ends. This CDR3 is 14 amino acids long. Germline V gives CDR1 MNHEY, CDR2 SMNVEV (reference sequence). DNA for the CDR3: TGTGCCACAGTCGACCGGGCCAATTCCTACGAGCAGTACTTC. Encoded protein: CATVDRANSYEQYF.

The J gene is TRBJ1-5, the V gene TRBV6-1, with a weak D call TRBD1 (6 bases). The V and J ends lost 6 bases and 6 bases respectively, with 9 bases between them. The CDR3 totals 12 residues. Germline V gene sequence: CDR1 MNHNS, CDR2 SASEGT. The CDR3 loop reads CASRQGRQPQHF. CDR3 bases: TGTGCCAGCAGACAGGGCCGTCAGCCCCAGCATTTT.

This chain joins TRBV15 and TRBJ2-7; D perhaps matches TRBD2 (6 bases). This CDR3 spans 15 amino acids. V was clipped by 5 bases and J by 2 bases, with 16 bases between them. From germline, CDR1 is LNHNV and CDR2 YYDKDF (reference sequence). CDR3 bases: TGTGCCACCAGCCCGGACTTTGGCGGGGCCTACGAGCAGTACTTC. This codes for CATSPDFGGAYEQYF.

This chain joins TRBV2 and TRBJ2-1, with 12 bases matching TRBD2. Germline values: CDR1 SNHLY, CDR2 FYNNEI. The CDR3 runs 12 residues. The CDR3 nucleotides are TGTGCTGGGACTAGCGGGTACAATGAGCAGTTCTTC. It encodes CAGTSGYNEQFF.

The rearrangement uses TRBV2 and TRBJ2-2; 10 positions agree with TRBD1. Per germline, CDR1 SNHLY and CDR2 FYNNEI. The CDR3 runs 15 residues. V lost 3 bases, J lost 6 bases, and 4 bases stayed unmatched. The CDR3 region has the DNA TGTGCCAGCAGTGATTGGACAGGGGGGGCCGGGGAGCTGTTTTTT. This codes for CASSDWTGGAGELFF.

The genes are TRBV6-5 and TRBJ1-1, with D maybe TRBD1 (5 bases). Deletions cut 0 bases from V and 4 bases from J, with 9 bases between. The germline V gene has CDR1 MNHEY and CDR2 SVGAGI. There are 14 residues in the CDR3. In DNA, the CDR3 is TGTGCCAGCAGTTACTCGCAGGGAGCCACTGAAGCTTTCTTT. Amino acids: CASSYSQGATEAFF.